The present T cell receptor (beta chain) was sequenced within a study of T cells after somatic rescue of genetic block. The germline gives CDR1 MNHNY, CDR2 SVGAGI (reference sequence). The CDR3 is 14 residues long. V was pared by 0 bases and J by 6 bases, with 11 bases between. The table came from immunoSEQ multiplex PCR; TCRdb's copy has only in-frame clones and leaves some out. The table includes around 14,000 clones, approximately 71% detected once. This TCR was sampled from a man aged 18 to 29. V and J are TRBV6-6 and TRBJ1-2; D perhaps matches TRBD1 (6 bases). Sequenced sample: peripheral blood mononuclear cells (PBMCs). The CDR3 reads CASSYSGQGNGYTF. The CDR3 nucleotides read TGTGCCAGCAGTTACTCTGGGCAGGGGAATGGCTACACCTTC.